This T cell receptor (beta chain) was found in a study of identical twins. MiXCR was run by TCRdb on the 5' RACE reads, yielding one entry per CDR3 protein. The table has under 450,000 distinct CDR3 sequences, under 20% seen once. Germline V gene sequence: CDR1 DFQATT, CDR2 SNEGSKA (reference sequence). The germline V and J ends were trimmed by 6 bases and 1 base, with 12 bases remaining between them. CDR3 length: 13 residues. The sample comprised naive T cells sorted from blood. The chain is built from TRBV20-1 and TRBJ1-1, with D maybe TRBD1 (5 bases). This clonotype was sampled from a man aged 50 or older in good health. DNA of the CDR3: TGCAGTGCGCCAGGGATCAAGAACACTGAAGCTTTCTTT. Encoded protein: CSAPGIKNTEAFF.